A single sample gave rise to the 20 T cell receptor beta chains below, sequenced in a study of cytomegalovirus exposure and HLA in healthy donors. Use of 60 Vbeta and 13 Jbeta primers characterized the PCR. Profiling relied on immunoSEQ multiplex PCR, and the TCRdb table lists in-frame clones only, not all of them. This table has approximately 120,000 clones, 70% to 80% appearing once. The sample comprised PBMCs. These receptors originate from a man in his fifties or sixties in good health and CMV-seronegative.

This clone was observed once. The rearrangement joins TRBV7-8 to TRBJ1-6; perhaps TRBD1 as D (6 bases). This CDR3 comprises 14 residues. V was trimmed by 5 bases and J by 7 bases, leaving 12 bases between them. Germline CDR1 SGHVS, CDR2 FQNEAQ. The CDR3 coding sequence is TGTGCCAGCAGCGCTAAGGGGGTCAATTCACCCCTCCACTTT. Its translation is CASSAKGVNSPLHF.

The chain joins TRBV19 to TRBJ2-3; 8 bases fit TRBD2. Trimming cost V 4 bases and J 4 bases; bases outside gene matches: 4. The CDR3 loop spans 14 amino acids. Per the germline V gene, CDR1 is LNHDA and CDR2 is SQIVND (reference sequence). CDR3 sequence reads: CASSNGGASDTQYF. The DNA of the CDR3 is TGTGCCAGTAGTAACGGGGGGGCCTCAGATACGCAGTATTTT.

J is TRBJ1-1 and V is TRBV18; 9 bases match TRBD1. The junction had 8 bases not matched to a gene; V was cut back by 2 bases and J by 7 bases. The CDR3 has 15 residues. The V gene's germline CDR1 is KGHSH and CDR2 LQKENI. CDR3 bases: TGTGCCAGCTCACCAGCCGGGACAGGGACAGTTGAAGCTTTCTTT. Translated, it gives CASSPAGTGTVEAFF. The variable domain in full, with the rest retrieved from reference TRBV18 and TRBJ1-1, is NAGVMQNPRHLVRRRGQEARLRCSPMKGHSHVYWYRQLPEEGLKFMVYLQKENIIDESGMPKERFSAEFPKEGPSILRIQQVVRGDSAAYFCASSPAGTGTVEAFFGQGTRLTVV.

This clone has more than one count but fewer than ten. Here the CDR3 omits its conserved ending phenylalanine or tryptophan, so a read error is the likely source. The DNA is omitted, as the CDR3 cannot be located on it reliably, and the CDR3 follows TCRdb's listing. The CDR3 region is CASSTRGRLE. This chain links TRBV27 with TRBJ2-3; the table's D call, TRBD1, was not checked against the DNA. The germline V gene has CDR1 MNHEY and CDR2 SMNVEV (reference sequence). The CDR3 comprises 10 residues, both ends counted.

The CDR3 bases are TGTGCCAGCACCCCCGGGACATCGAACACCGGGGAGCTGTTTTTT. It encodes CASTPGTSNTGELFF. The J gene is TRBJ2-2, the V gene TRBV11-3, with D perhaps matching TRBD1 (6 bases). Trimming cost V 7 bases and J 0 bases, with 12 bases left between them. The CDR3 runs to 15 residues. The V gene's germline CDR1 is SGHNT and CDR2 YENEEA.

The chain is built from TRBV7-3 and TRBJ1-1; maybe TRBD1 (6 bases). The CDR3 runs 11 residues. Trimming cost V 8 bases and J 11 bases, with 15 bases left between them. Germline lookup yields CDR1 SGHTA and CDR2 FQGTGA. This CDR3 reads CASSLTGNAFF. The CDR3 coding sequence is TGTGCCAGCTCCCTGACAGGCAATGCTTTCTTT.

V and J are TRBV5-1 and TRBJ2-7; D is unclear. The CDR3 length is 12 residues. Trimming took off 0 bases at V and 5 bases at J, with 6 bases between the two ends. Germline-derived CDR1 and CDR2 are SGHRS and YFSETQ. The DNA for the CDR3 is TGCGCCAGCAGCTTGGGGCTTAACGAGCAGTACTTC. It codes for CASSLGLNEQYF. Full variable domain (rest looked up from reference TRBV5-1 and TRBJ2-7): KAGVTQTPRYLIKTRGQQVTLSCSPISGHRSVSWYQQTPGQGLQFLFEYFSETQRNKGNFPGRFSGRQFSNSRSEMNVSTLELGDSALYLCASSLGLNEQYFGPGTRLTVT.

The chain carries TRBV7-3 and TRBJ2-5; a possible D gene is TRBD1 (6 bases). The J call may be in error: the DNA end matches TRBJ2-7 better. This CDR3 region has 15 residues. Germline values: CDR1 SGHTA, CDR2 FQGTGA. The CDR3, as DNA: TGTGCCAGCAGCATATCGCCAGGGGCATCCTACGAGCAGTACTTC. Translated: CASSISPGASYEQYF.

The CDR3 protein is CASRYGDPAGGKSGNTIYF. The CDR3 DNA sequence: TGCGCCAGCAGATATGGCGATCCGGCAGGGGGAAAATCTGGAAACACCATATATTTT. This sequence joins TRBV5-1 and TRBJ1-3, with 7 bases fitting TRBD1. Per germline, CDR1 SGHRS and CDR2 YFSETQ. This CDR3 has 19 residues. The V segment lost 5 bases and the J segment 1 base; nucleotides outside the gene matches: 18.

V usage is TRBV9 and J usage is TRBJ2-1; D perhaps matches TRBD1 (5 bases). Trimming removed 0 bases at V and 5 bases at J, with 12 bases between. Germline assignment: CDR1 SGDLS and CDR2 YYNGEE. This CDR3 has 15 amino acids. The CDR3 loop reads CASSVVGLAHNEQFF. CDR3 sequence (DNA): TGTGCCAGCAGCGTAGTGGGGCTCGCCCACAATGAGCAGTTCTTC.

The chain joins TRBV6-1 to TRBJ2-1; 12 positions agree with TRBD1. The CDR3 loop spans 15 amino acids. Germline V gene sequence: CDR1 MNHNS, CDR2 SASEGT. Unmatched junction bases numbered 7, after V lost 3 bases and J lost 10 bases. CDR3 region: CASSDGTGGSQEQFF. The CDR3 DNA sequence: TGTGCCAGCAGTGATGGGACAGGGGGCTCGCAAGAGCAGTTCTTC.

This clone has a single count. An end of the junction differs from the germline gene, which may be a read error. The chain is built from TRBV7-9 and TRBJ2-1; 9 nucleotides agree with TRBD2. From germline, CDR1 is SEHNR and CDR2 FQNEAQ (reference sequence). The CDR3 covers 15 residues. In DNA form, the CDR3 reads TGTTCCAGCAGCAACGGGCGGGGGGGCCTCCATGAGCAGTTCTTC. Its translation is CSSSNGRGGLHEQFF.

J is TRBJ2-7 and V is TRBV7-9; 14 bases are shared with TRBD2. Per the germline V gene, CDR1 is SEHNR and CDR2 is FQNEAQ (reference sequence). CDR3 length: 18 residues. Trimming cost V 4 bases and J 4 bases; bases outside gene matches: 12. As DNA, the CDR3 is TGTGCCAGCAGCTCTCGGACTAGCGGGGGGACGGGAGCGTACGAGCAGTACTTC. Translation: CASSSRTSGGTGAYEQYF.

The genes are TRBV6-5 and TRBJ1-6; D gene ambiguous. Germline CDR1 MNHEY, CDR2 SVGAGI. Trimming cost V 1 base and J 9 bases, with 10 bases left between them. CDR3 length: 14 amino acids. The CDR3 reads CASSYLARGSPLHF. CDR3 nucleotide sequence: TGTGCCAGCAGTTACTTGGCCCGAGGTTCACCCCTCCACTTT.

CDR3 DNA sequence: TGTGCCAGCAGCTCGGCCCTCACAGGGCCCTATGGCTACACCTTC. Its protein is CASSSALTGPYGYTF. The chain joins TRBV7-9 to TRBJ1-2, with a possible D match to TRBD1 (6 bases). The V end lost 4 bases, the J end lost 4 bases, and 16 bases lay between the germline ends. CDR1 is SEHNR, CDR2 FQNEAQ, per germline (reference sequence). This CDR3 is built from 15 residues.

The chain carries TRBV6-1 and TRBJ1-5; D gene unclear. Trimming removed 1 base at V and 1 base at J, with 8 bases between. The CDR3 spans 15 residues. CDR1 and CDR2 (germline): MNHNS, SASEGT. CDR3 nucleotide sequence: TGTGCCAGCAGTGAAGTAGGACTAAGCAATCAGCCCCAGCATTTT. It encodes CASSEVGLSNQPQHF.

J is TRBJ2-6 and V is TRBV7-8; no clear D. V lost 0 bases and J lost 0, with 9 bases in between. This CDR3 contains 17 residues. Per germline, CDR1 SGHVS and CDR2 FQNEAQ. This CDR3 is CASSLARLSSGANVLTF. In nucleotides, the CDR3 is TGTGCCAGCAGCTTAGCGCGGTTGAGCTCTGGGGCCAACGTCCTGACTTTC.

This rearrangement joins TRBV7-8 to TRBJ1-3, with D unresolved. Trimming took 2 bases from V and 0 from J, leaving 5 bases between them. Germline V CDR1 and CDR2: SGHVS, FQNEAQ. The CDR3 totals 14 residues. CDR3 residues: CASSLTSSGNTIYF. CDR3 DNA sequence: TGTGCCAGCAGCTTAACTTCCTCTGGAAACACCATATATTTT. The variable domain in full, completed from reference TRBV7-8 and TRBJ1-3, reads GAGVSQSPRYKVAKRGQDVALRCDPISGHVSLFWYQQALGQGPEFLTYFQNEAQLDKSGLPSDRFFAERPEGSVSTLKIQRTQQEDSAVYLCASSLTSSGNTIYFGEGSWLTVV.

This rearrangement joins TRBV5-5 to TRBJ1-6, with 7 bases aligning to TRBD1. Unmatched junction bases numbered 9, after V lost 0 bases and J lost 12 bases. The CDR3 sequence is 15 residues long. The germline V gene encodes CDR1 SGHKS and CDR2 YYEKEE (reference sequence). Written as DNA, the CDR3 is TGTGCCAGCAGCTTGGTGGTTGTGGGACAGTTACCCCTCCACTTT. Translation: CASSLVVVGQLPLHF.

This clone was seen only a few times. The chain has TRBV7-3 and TRBJ2-1, with a tentative D call TRBD1 (5 bases). The CDR3 runs to 13 residues. CDR1 and CDR2 from the germline V gene are SGHTA and FQGTGA. The ends were cut back, 5 bases at V and 5 bases at J, with 10 bases in the middle. The CDR3 reads CASSPDTNNEQFF. The DNA of the CDR3 is TGTGCCAGCAGCCCGGACACAAACAATGAGCAGTTCTTC.